A selection of T cell receptor beta chains follows, all from one sample in a study of T cell repertoires in cytomegalovirus infection. One entry per CDR3 protein results from TCRdb running MiXCR on the reads. Here the sample spans 750,000 to 900,000 distinct CDR3 sequences, roughly 28% being singletons. These receptors' targets are unknown. The material was cultured CD8+ T cells from PBMCs, obtained from culture after CMV antigen stimulation. All receptors come from a human donor in good health (CMV status not recorded). Some clones in this sample may be carry-over from other donors' samples. The CDR3 runs from the conserved cysteine through the conserved F or W. D genes are given only for firm matches. The listing skips clone size in some rows; elsewhere it reads once, few, many or a size class.

CVSSMRQGATNEKLFF	TGTGTCAGCAGCATGCGACAGGGAGCAACTAATGAAAAACTGTTTTTT	NA	TRBJ1-4	TRBV7-6	TRBD1
CASSEEIDNQPQHF	TGTGCCAGCAGCGAGGAAATCGACAATCAGCCCCAGCATTTT	NA	TRBJ1-5	TRBV7-9	NA
CASSQRARNEQFF	TGTGCCAGCAGCCAGAGAGCTAGGAATGAGCAGTTCTTC	few	TRBJ2-1	TRBV7-9	NA
CASSLKRSTDTQYF	TGTGCCAGCAGTTTAAAAAGGAGCACAGATACGCAGTATTTT	NA	TRBJ2-3	TRBV27	NA
CASSLALGQGFYEQYF	TGTGCCAGCAGCTTAGCGCTGGGACAGGGGTTCTACGAGCAGTACTTC	NA	TRBJ2-7	TRBV7-9	TRBD1
CASSFTPLGYTF	TGTGCCAGCAGTTTTACCCCCTTAGGCTACACCTTC	NA	TRBJ1-2	TRBV28	NA
CASSQDQHSDTDTQYF	TGTGCCAGCAGCCAAGATCAGCACAGCGACACAGATACGCAGTATTTT	NA	TRBJ2-3	TRBV3-1	NA
CASSLVGGRYQPQHF	TGTGCCAGCAGTTTGGTGGGGGGAAGGTATCAGCCCCAGCATTTT	NA	TRBJ1-5	TRBV27	NA
CASSLMGWDEQFF	TGTGCCAGCAGCTTAATGGGTTGGGATGAGCAGTTCTTC	NA	TRBJ2-1	TRBV5-4	NA
CASSIVSGNEQFF	TGTGCCAGTAGTATAGTGTCAGGGAATGAGCAGTTCTTC	NA	TRBJ2-1	TRBV19	NA
CASSRGVGSSYNEQFF	TGTGCCAGCAGCCGTGGGGTAGGGAGCTCCTACAATGAGCAGTTCTTC	few	TRBJ2-1	TRBV7-6	NA
CASSYSGTEADTQYF	TGTGCCAGCAGCTACTCCGGGACCGAGGCAGATACGCAGTATTTT	few	TRBJ2-3	TRBV5-6	NA
CATSLGGYGYTF	TGTGCCACCTCATTAGGAGGCTATGGCTACACCTTC	NA	TRBJ1-2	TRBV19	NA
CSAREDRGAGYTF	TGCAGTGCTAGAGAGGACAGGGGTGCTGGCTACACCTTC	NA	TRBJ1-2	TRBV20-1	TRBD1
CASSQEGLAGTGELFF	TGCGCCAGCAGCCAAGAAGGACTAGCGGGCACCGGGGAGCTGTTTTTT	NA	TRBJ2-2	TRBV4-1	TRBD2